The clone carrying this TCR beta chain came up a few times. Its matching antigen is unknown. CDR1 SQVTM and CDR2 ANQGSEA come from the germline V gene. The CDR3 length is 14 residues. Trimming removed 4 bases from V and 2 bases from J, with 14 bases in between. From the reads, TCRdb called clonotypes with MiXCR, one entry per CDR3 protein. The sample has 630,000 or so distinct CDR3 sequences, less than 25% seen once; the top ten hold less than 9.5%. These data originate in a study of T cell repertoires in cytomegalovirus infection. The study, taken as a whole, reports: It was HLA-C-restricted CMV-specific TCR beta clonotypes that dominated the response ex vivo. Carriers of CMV plus the relevant HLA were identified by cumulative public TCR beta family frequency.

The rearrangement uses TRBV29-1 and TRBJ1-1, with D unclear. The sequenced material came from CD8+ T cells from PBMCs. This receptor was identified in a human donor in good health (CMV status not recorded). Some clones in this sample may be carry-over from other donors' samples. The CDR3 sequence is CSVVEVVLNTEAFF. CDR3 DNA sequence: TGCAGCGTTGTGGAGGTGGTCCTTAACACTGAAGCTTTCTTT.